The 30 T cell receptor beta chains presented below share a single source sample, sequenced in a study of Graves' ophthalmopathy and Graves' hyperthyroidism. From RNA, the CDR3 regions of TCR beta chains were amplified and sequenced. Second-round multiplex PCR came after a first-round RT-PCR that employed HTBI primers. TCRdb processed the multiplex PCR reads anew with MiXCR; each CDR3 protein has one entry. Altogether hundreds of thousands of distinct CDR3 sequences are present, 22% being singletons, with the ten largest covering approximately 7.7%. The specimen was peripheral blood. These receptors were taken from a woman under 30 with stable Graves' hyperthyroidism. Some clones in this sample may be carry-over from other donors' samples.

This clonotype was counted at least ten times. This chain connects TRBV20-1 to TRBJ2-7, with a weak D call TRBD1 (5 bases). V gave up 6 bases and J gave up 6 bases, with 12 bases separating them. Germline CDR1 is DFQATT and CDR2 is SNEGSKA (reference sequence). The CDR3 consists of 11 residues. This chain's CDR3 is CSATTVTEQYF. The CDR3 nucleotides read TGCAGTGCAACGACAGTTACCGAGCAGTACTTC.

In this sample, this clonotype turned up many times. The V gene is TRBV25-1, the J gene TRBJ1-1, with unresolved D. The CDR3 length is 13 residues. CDR1 is MGHDK and CDR2 is SYGVNS in the germline V gene. The V end was cut by 1 base, the J end by 4 bases, with 7 bases between. Here the CDR3 reads CASSEFSSTEAFF. The CDR3 DNA is TGTGCCAGCAGTGAATTTAGTTCCACTGAAGCTTTCTTT.

This clonotype has at least ten counts. The rearrangement joins TRBV3-1 to TRBJ1-1; D might be TRBD1 (5 bases). The germline CDR1 and CDR2 sequences are LGHDT and YNNKEL (reference sequence). CDR3 size: 15 residues. The V and J ends lost 1 base and 7 bases respectively, with 16 bases between them. The CDR3 DNA reads as TGTGCCAGCAGCCAAGTATTGGGGGGGTACGATGAAGCTTTCTTT. Translating it yields CASSQVLGGYDEAFF.

The chain uses TRBV24-1 and TRBJ2-5; TRBD1 aligns across 9 bases. After removal of 5 bases from V and 2 bases from J, the junction contained 11 bases not matched to a gene. The CDR3 spans 17 residues. Germline CDR1 KGHDR, CDR2 SFDVKD. CDR3 DNA: TGTGCCACCAGTGGAGGACAGGGGAGAAGGTATCAAGAGACCCAGTACTTC. Translating it yields CATSGGQGRRYQETQYF.

The rearrangement links TRBV11-2 to TRBJ1-3; 10 nucleotides agree with TRBD1. Trimming took 5 bases from V and 3 from J; bases not matched to a gene: 7. This CDR3 is built from 16 residues. Germline V gene data show CDR1 as SGHAT and CDR2 as FQNNGV. The CDR3 protein is CASSNRDRGYGNTIYF. CDR3 bases: TGTGCCAGCAGCAACCGGGACAGGGGTTATGGAAACACCATATATTTT.

This clonotype was detected only a few times. This chain connects TRBV28 to TRBJ1-3; D is possibly TRBD1 (5 bases). The CDR3 sequence is 16 residues long. Germline V gene lookup returns CDR1 MDHEN and CDR2 SYDVKM. The ends were cut back, 8 bases at V and 3 bases at J, with 20 bases in the middle. CDR3 sequence reads: CASGSLRGLDGNTIYF. DNA for the CDR3: TGTGCCAGCGGATCCCTCCGGGGACTAGATGGAAACACCATATATTTT.

The chain carries TRBV6-5 and TRBJ2-2, with D possibly called TRBD1 or TRBD2 (5 bases each). This CDR3 has 15 amino acids. Between the trimmed V and J ends, which lost 0 bases and 6 bases, there was a span of 11 bases. Germline lookup yields CDR1 MNHEY and CDR2 SVGAGI. CDR3: CASSYSMSGPGELFF. Written as DNA, the CDR3 is TGTGCCAGCAGTTACTCGATGTCGGGGCCCGGGGAGCTGTTTTTT.

At least ten counts were recorded for this clonotype. The chain uses TRBV20-1 and TRBJ2-5; TRBD2 aligns across 10 bases. From germline, CDR1 is DFQATT and CDR2 SNEGSKA (reference sequence). Unmatched junction bases numbered 11, after V lost 3 bases and J lost 4 bases. The CDR3 extends over 16 amino acids. The CDR3 DNA is TGCAGTGCTAGCGGGGGAAGCGGGGGGGCTCCAGAGACCCAGTACTTC. Translated: CSASGGSGGAPETQYF.

In DNA form, the CDR3 reads TGTGCCAGCAGCGGGACAGGGAGGCATGTCTATGGCTACACCTTC. The encoded protein is CASSGTGRHVYGYTF. V is TRBV28 and J is TRBJ1-2; 9 positions agree with TRBD1. The CDR3 is 15 amino acids. Germline CDR1 is MDHEN and CDR2 is SYDVKM. V shed 6 bases and J 4 bases; nucleotides not matched to a gene: 9.

This rearrangement joins TRBV10-1 to TRBJ2-2; a weak D match, TRBD1 (6 bases). The length of the CDR3 is 16 residues. CDR1 and CDR2 from the germline V gene are WNHNN and SYGVQD (reference sequence). Trimming cost V 0 bases and J 6 bases, with 14 bases left between them. This CDR3 is CASSESAGDSAGELFF. For the CDR3, the DNA is TGCGCCAGCAGTGAGTCGGCAGGGGATTCGGCCGGGGAGCTGTTTTTT.

This chain connects TRBV4-1 to TRBJ1-2, with 10 nucleotides matching TRBD1. Per germline, CDR1 MGHRA and CDR2 YSYEKL. CDR3 length: 13 amino acids. The V and J ends lost 4 bases and 7 bases, in that order; junction bases with no gene match: 3. In nucleotides, the CDR3 is TGCGCCAGCAGCCGGACAGGGGGAGCTGGCTACACCTTC. Its translation: CASSRTGGAGYTF.

Regarding this clonotype: It may be a read error: a sequence one base away is much more abundant. The J gene is TRBJ2-7, the V gene TRBV30; TRBD1 is a possible D gene (5 bases). The germline V and J ends were trimmed by 5 bases and 2 bases, with 10 bases remaining between them. This CDR3 region has 12 residues. Germline loops: CDR1 GTSNPN, CDR2 SVGIG (reference sequence). CDR3 in amino acids: CAWGRTTYEQYF. As DNA, the CDR3 is TGTGCCTGGGGTAGGACAACCTACGAGCAGTACTTC. The full variable domain, its missing parts supplied by reference TRBV30 and TRBJ2-7, is SQTIHQWPATLVQPVGSPLSLECTVEGTSNPNLYWYRQAAGRGLQLLFYSVGIGQISSEVPQNLSASRPQDRQFILSSKKLLLSDSGFYLCAWGRTTYEQYFGPGTRLTVT.

This clonotype appeared many times. The rearrangement joins TRBV6-2 or TRBV6-3 to TRBJ1-2; TRBD1 is a possible D gene (5 bases). With 2 bases removed from V and 4 bases from J, the gap between germline ends came to 8 bases. CDR1 MNHEY and CDR2 SVGEGT come from the germline V gene. The CDR3 has 13 residues. CDR3 sequence: CASSYGGGYGYTF. CDR3 coding DNA: TGTGCCAGCAGTTACGGCGGGGGCTATGGCTACACCTTC.

This sequence joins TRBV9 and TRBJ1-6, with 8 bases fitting TRBD1. Trimming removed 0 bases from V and 7 bases from J; junction bases left unmatched: 6. The germline CDR1 and CDR2 sequences are SGDLS and YYNGEE. CDR3 length: 16 amino acids. For the CDR3, the DNA is TGTGCCAGCAGCGTAGCTCCTGGGGACAGGAATTCACCCCTCCACTTT. Its translation is CASSVAPGDRNSPLHF. The full variable domain, in which reference TRBV9 and TRBJ1-6 provide the parts outside the CDR3, is DSGVTQTPKHLITATGQRVTLRCSPRSGDLSVYWYQQSLDQGLQFLIQYYNGEERAKGNILERFSAQQFPDLHSELNLSSLELGDSALYFCASSVAPGDRNSPLHFGNGTRLTVT.

This clonotype was recorded at least ten times. The chain has TRBV6-5 and TRBJ1-3; D gene unclear. Deletions cut 5 bases from V and 0 bases from J, with 11 bases between. Per germline, CDR1 MNHEY and CDR2 SVGAGI. The CDR3 is made up of 15 amino acids. The CDR3 region has the DNA TGTGCCAGCAGTCATGACCGGAGCTCTGGAAACACCATATATTTT. This gives the protein CASSHDRSSGNTIYF.

A note on this clonotype: This clone may be a read error of a much larger clone one base away. This chain uses TRBV20-1 with TRBJ1-1; possibly TRBD1 for D (6 bases). V lost 5 bases to trimming and J lost 12 bases, with 16 bases between them. This CDR3 region has 11 residues. CDR1 is DFQATT, CDR2 SNEGSKA, per germline (reference sequence). Here the CDR3 reads CSALDSPRSFF. For the CDR3, the DNA is TGCAGTGCTTTGGACAGTCCGAGATCTTTCTTT.

This clonotype was found many times. The genes are TRBV10-3 and TRBJ1-2; D unresolved. Germline CDR1 reads ENHRY; CDR2 reads SYGVKD. The CDR3 loop spans 14 amino acids. The V end lost 3 bases, the J end lost 2 bases, and 10 bases lay between the germline ends. CDR3 protein: CAISETAINYGYTF. In nucleotides, the CDR3 is TGTGCCATCAGTGAAACAGCAATAAACTATGGCTACACCTTC.

The V and J genes are TRBV13 and TRBJ2-6; D is possibly TRBD1 or TRBD2 (5 bases each). The CDR3 loop spans 17 amino acids. Germline V gene lookup returns CDR1 PRHDT and CDR2 FYEKMQ (reference sequence). The ends were cut back, 7 bases at V and 3 bases at J, with 19 bases in the middle. CDR3: CASTSLGAPHGANVLTF. DNA of the CDR3: TGTGCCAGCACCTCTCTCGGGGCTCCACATGGGGCCAACGTCCTGACTTTC.

V and J are TRBV11-2 and TRBJ2-7; 7 positions agree with TRBD2. This CDR3 is built from 17 residues. Germline assignment: CDR1 SGHAT and CDR2 FQNNGV. Trimming removed 5 bases from V and 0 bases from J; junction bases left unmatched: 13. This CDR3 is CASSRGNSGLFSYEQYF. The CDR3 DNA is TGTGCCAGCAGCCGGGGTAATAGCGGGCTGTTCTCCTACGAGCAGTACTTC.

The chain employs TRBV12-3 or TRBV12-4 and TRBJ1-5; possible D gene TRBD1, 5 bases. The CDR3 is made up of 14 amino acids. The V end was cut by 2 bases, the J end by 5 bases, with 10 bases between. CDR3 sequence reads: CASSLLGADQPQHF. Written as DNA, the CDR3 is TGTGCCAGCAGTTTATTAGGGGCTGATCAGCCCCAGCATTTT.

This clonotype was recorded many times. In DNA form, the CDR3 reads TGTGCCAGCAGTGATGCGAGATGGGCAGGGGATACAGACACTGAAGCTTTCTTT. This encodes CASSDARWAGDTDTEAFF. The V gene is TRBV25-1, the J gene TRBJ1-1, with D possibly TRBD1 on 6 matching bases. The CDR3 spans 18 residues. CDR1 is MGHDK and CDR2 is SYGVNS in the germline V gene. With 3 bases removed from V and 3 bases from J, the gap between germline ends came to 23 bases.

This clonotype was detected ten times or more. The rearrangement links TRBV5-1 to TRBJ2-7, with D tentatively TRBD1 (5 bases). V was pared by 3 bases and J by 3 bases, with 10 bases between. In germline, CDR1 is SGHRS, CDR2 YFSETQ. The CDR3 contains 13 residues. CDR3 sequence reads: CASSSTADYEQYF. CDR3 nucleotide sequence: TGCGCCAGCAGCTCGACAGCAGACTACGAGCAGTACTTC.

The table lists this clonotype with many counts. The gene calls are TRBV6-1 and TRBJ1-1; D not resolved. Trimming stripped 7 bases from V and 1 base from J, with 16 bases between. Germline CDR1 and CDR2: MNHNS and SASEGT. The CDR3 has 15 residues. In nucleotides, the CDR3 is TGTGCCAGCACCCGCTTCAATCCTGGGAACACTGAAGCTTTCTTT. It encodes CASTRFNPGNTEAFF.

This clonotype has a single count. Given a much more abundant clone one base away, this may be a read error. The genes are TRBV12-3 or TRBV12-4 and TRBJ2-4, with TRBD2 matching over 7 bases. The CDR3 is made up of 17 amino acids. V shed 3 bases, J shed 0 bases, and the junction held 8 bases outside the gene matches. CDR3 nucleotides: TGTGCCAGCAGTTTGGGACTAACGGGGCTAGCCAAAAACATTCAGTACTTC. Translating it yields CASSLGLTGLAKNIQYF.

The chain carries TRBV15 and TRBJ2-7; D remains ambiguous. The CDR3 consists of 15 residues. Trimming shortened V by 1 base and J by 2 bases, and 12 bases separated the two germline ends. In germline, CDR1 is LNHNV, CDR2 YYDKDF (reference sequence). CDR3 sequence reads: CATSRVRDIAYEQYF. The DNA for the CDR3 is TGTGCCACCAGCAGAGTTCGTGACATAGCCTACGAGCAGTACTTC.

CDR3 bases: TGCAGTGCTAGAGACCCACTAGCGGGGGGGCCGGGAACCGGGGAGCTGTTTTTT. Protein product: CSARDPLAGGPGTGELFF. V is TRBV20-1 and J is TRBJ2-2; TRBD2 aligns across 13 bases. There are 18 residues in the CDR3. Germline trimming cut 0 bases from V and 5 bases from J; bases unmatched to any gene: 9. CDR1 DFQATT and CDR2 SNEGSKA come from the germline V gene (reference sequence).

In its sample, this clonotype was seen a few times. V is TRBV7-8 and J is TRBJ1-2, with D possibly matching TRBD1 (5 bases). The V end was cut by 4 bases, the J end by 4 bases, with 16 bases between. CDR1 and CDR2 from the germline V gene are SGHVS and FQNEAQ. This CDR3 has 15 amino acids. The CDR3 DNA reads TGTGCCAGCAGCTCCCTCCGGGGGTCCGGCTATGGCTACACCTTC. It translates to CASSSLRGSGYGYTF.

The CDR3 region has the DNA TGTGCCAGCAGCCCAGCCGGCAGGGTTGAGACCCAGTACTTC. Its protein product is CASSPAGRVETQYF. This sequence joins TRBV7-2 and TRBJ2-5; D is perhaps TRBD1 (5 bases). There are 14 residues in the CDR3. Germline V gene data show CDR1 as SGHTA and CDR2 as FQGNSA. Trimming removed 5 bases at V and 5 bases at J, with 15 bases between.

Only a few counts were recorded for this clonotype. This sequence joins TRBV5-1 and TRBJ2-7; 7 positions match TRBD2. Germline values: CDR1 SGHRS, CDR2 YFSETQ. After removal of 6 bases from V and 5 bases from J, the junction contained 11 bases not matched to a gene. The length of the CDR3 is 14 residues. CDR3 sequence reads: CASTRTSVTDEQYF. As DNA, the CDR3 is TGCGCCAGCACCCGGACTAGTGTGACTGACGAGCAGTACTTC.

In its sample, this clonotype was seen once. The CDR3 loop is CASTPGRSPLHF. The CDR3, as DNA: TGTGCCAGTACTCCGGGGAGGTCACCCCTCCACTTT. This sequence joins TRBV19 and TRBJ1-6; D ambiguous. V shed 7 bases and J shed 10 bases, with 11 bases lying between them. The CDR3 extends over 12 amino acids. CDR1 is LNHDA and CDR2 is SQIVND in the germline V gene (reference sequence).